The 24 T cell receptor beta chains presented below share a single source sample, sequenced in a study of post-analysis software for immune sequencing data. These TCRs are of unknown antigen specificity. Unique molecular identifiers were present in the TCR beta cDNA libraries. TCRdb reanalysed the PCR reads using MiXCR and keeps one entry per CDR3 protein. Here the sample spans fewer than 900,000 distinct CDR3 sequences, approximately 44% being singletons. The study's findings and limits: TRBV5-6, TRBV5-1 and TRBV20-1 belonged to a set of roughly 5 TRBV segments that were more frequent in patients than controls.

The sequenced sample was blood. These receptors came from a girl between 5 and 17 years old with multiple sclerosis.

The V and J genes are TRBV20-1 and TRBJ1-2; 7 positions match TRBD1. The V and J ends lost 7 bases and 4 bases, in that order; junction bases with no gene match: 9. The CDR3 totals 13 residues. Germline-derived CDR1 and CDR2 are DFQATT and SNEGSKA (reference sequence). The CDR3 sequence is CSGRPGGLYGYTF. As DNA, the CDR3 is TGCAGTGGCAGACCAGGGGGTCTCTATGGCTACACCTTC.

The CDR3 DNA is TGTGCCATCAGTCCGGGACAGTCCTTCTCCTACAATGAGCAGTTCTTC. Amino acid sequence: CAISPGQSFSYNEQFF. The rearrangement uses TRBV10-3 and TRBJ2-1; 7 bases are shared with TRBD1. CDR1 is ENHRY, CDR2 SYGVKD, per germline. V gave up 5 bases and J gave up 0 bases; unmatched junction bases: 7. The CDR3 sequence is 16 residues long.

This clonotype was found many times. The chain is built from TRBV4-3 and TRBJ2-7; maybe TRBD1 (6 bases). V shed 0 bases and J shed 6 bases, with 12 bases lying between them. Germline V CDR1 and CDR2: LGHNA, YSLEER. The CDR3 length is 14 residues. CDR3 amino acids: CASSQDRAGAEQYF. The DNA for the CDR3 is TGCGCCAGCAGCCAAGATCGGGCAGGGGCCGAGCAGTACTTC.

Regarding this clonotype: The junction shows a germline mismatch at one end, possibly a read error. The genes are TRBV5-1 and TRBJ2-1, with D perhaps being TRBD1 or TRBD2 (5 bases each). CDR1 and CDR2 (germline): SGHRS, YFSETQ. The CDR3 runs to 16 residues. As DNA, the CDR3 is TGCGCCAGCAGATTGGGGGAGTTAGCAGTGGGTCATGAGCAGTTCTTC. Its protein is CASRLGELAVGHEQFF.

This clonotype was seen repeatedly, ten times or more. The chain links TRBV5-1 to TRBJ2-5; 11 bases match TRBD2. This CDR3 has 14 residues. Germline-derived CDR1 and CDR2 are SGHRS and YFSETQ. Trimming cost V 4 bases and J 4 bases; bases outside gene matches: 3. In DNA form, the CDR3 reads TGCGCCAGCAGCCAAGGACTAGCGGGAGAGACCCAGTACTTC. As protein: CASSQGLAGETQYF.

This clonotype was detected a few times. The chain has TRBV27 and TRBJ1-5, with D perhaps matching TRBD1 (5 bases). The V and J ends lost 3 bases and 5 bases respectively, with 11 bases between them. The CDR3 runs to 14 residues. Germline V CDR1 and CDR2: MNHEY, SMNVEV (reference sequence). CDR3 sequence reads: CASSFRVGDQPQHF. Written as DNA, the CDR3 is TGTGCCAGCAGTTTCAGGGTTGGGGATCAGCCCCAGCATTTT.

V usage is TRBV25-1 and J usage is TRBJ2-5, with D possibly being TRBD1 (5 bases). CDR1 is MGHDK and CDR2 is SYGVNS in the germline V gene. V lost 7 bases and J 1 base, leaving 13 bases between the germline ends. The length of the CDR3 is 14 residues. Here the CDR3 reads CASTDTDRQETQYF. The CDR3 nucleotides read TGTGCCAGCACGGACACAGATCGCCAAGAGACCCAGTACTTC. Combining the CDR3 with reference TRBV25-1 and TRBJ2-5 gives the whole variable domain EADIYQTPRYLVIGTGKKITLECSQTMGHDKMYWYQQDPGMELHLIHYSYGVNSTEKGDLSSESTVSRIRTEHFPLTLESARPSHTSQYLCASTDTDRQETQYFGPGTRLLVL.

The CDR3 DNA sequence: TGTGCCAGCAGCTTAGACCCCGCGAGGGAGGGAAGGGGGCAGTACTTC. It codes for CASSLDPAREGRGQYF. The V and J genes are TRBV11-2 and TRBJ2-5; tentative D call: TRBD2 (7 bases). Trimming shortened V by 0 bases and J by 11 bases, and 22 bases separated the two germline ends. This CDR3 has 16 amino acids. The germline CDR1 and CDR2 sequences are SGHAT and FQNNGV.

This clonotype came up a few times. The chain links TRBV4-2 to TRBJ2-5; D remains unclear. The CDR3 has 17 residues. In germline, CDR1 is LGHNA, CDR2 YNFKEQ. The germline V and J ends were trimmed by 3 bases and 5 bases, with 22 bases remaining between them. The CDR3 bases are TGTGCCAGCAGCCAGGAACGATTGGGTTCTGGCTGGGAGACCCAGTACTTC. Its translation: CASSQERLGSGWETQYF.

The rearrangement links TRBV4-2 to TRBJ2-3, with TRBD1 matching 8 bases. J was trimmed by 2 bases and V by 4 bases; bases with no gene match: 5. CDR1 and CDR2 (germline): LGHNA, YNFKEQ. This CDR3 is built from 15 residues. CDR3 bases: TGTGCCAGCAGCCGCCAGGGGGCAAACACAGATACGCAGTATTTT. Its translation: CASSRQGANTDTQYF.

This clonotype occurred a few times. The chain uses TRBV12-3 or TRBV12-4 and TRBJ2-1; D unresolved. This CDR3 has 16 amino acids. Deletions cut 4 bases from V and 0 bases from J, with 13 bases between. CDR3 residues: CASSSPGGISYNEQFF. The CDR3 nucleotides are TGTGCCAGCAGTTCCCCTGGCGGCATCTCCTACAATGAGCAGTTCTTC.

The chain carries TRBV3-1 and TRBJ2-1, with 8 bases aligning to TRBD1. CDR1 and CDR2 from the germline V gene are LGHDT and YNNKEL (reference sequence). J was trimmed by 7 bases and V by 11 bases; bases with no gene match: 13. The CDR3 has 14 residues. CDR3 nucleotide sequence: TGTGCCGCCGGCGGTGACAGGGGTGTAAATGAGCAGTTCTTC. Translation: CAAGGDRGVNEQFF.

The CDR3 DNA is TGTGCCAGCAGTTCACCGGGACTAGCGTCTCACAATGAGCAGTTCTTC. Its translation: CASSSPGLASHNEQFF. The chain combines TRBV12-3 or TRBV12-4 with TRBJ2-1; TRBD2 agrees at 10 bases. The J segment lost 5 bases and the V segment lost 4 bases, leaving 8 bases of the junction unmatched. The CDR3 loop spans 16 amino acids.

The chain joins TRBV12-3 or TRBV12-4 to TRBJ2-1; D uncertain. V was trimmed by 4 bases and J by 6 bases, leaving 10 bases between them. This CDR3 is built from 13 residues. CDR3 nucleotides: TGTGCCAGCAGTTGGGGAAGCCTCAATGAGCAGTTCTTC. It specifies CASSWGSLNEQFF.

The CDR3 bases are TGTGCCAGCAGTTACTTGAGTACCTACGAGCAGTACTTC. As protein: CASSYLSTYEQYF. The chain joins TRBV6-2 or TRBV6-3 to TRBJ2-4, with D hard to call. Near its end, the DNA agrees better with TRBJ2-7, so the J call may be wrong. CDR3 length: 13 residues. Germline-derived CDR1 and CDR2 are MNHEY and SVGEGT.

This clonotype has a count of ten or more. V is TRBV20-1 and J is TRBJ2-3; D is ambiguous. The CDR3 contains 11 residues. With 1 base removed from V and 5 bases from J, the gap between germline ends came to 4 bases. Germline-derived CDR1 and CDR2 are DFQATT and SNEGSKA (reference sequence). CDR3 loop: CSARGKDTQYF. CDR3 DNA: TGCAGTGCTAGAGGGAAAGATACGCAGTATTTT.

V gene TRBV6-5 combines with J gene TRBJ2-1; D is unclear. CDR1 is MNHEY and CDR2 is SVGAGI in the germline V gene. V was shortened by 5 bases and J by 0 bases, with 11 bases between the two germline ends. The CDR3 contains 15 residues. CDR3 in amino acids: CASSLTLDSYNEQFF. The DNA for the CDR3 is TGTGCCAGCAGTCTGACCTTAGACTCCTACAATGAGCAGTTCTTC.

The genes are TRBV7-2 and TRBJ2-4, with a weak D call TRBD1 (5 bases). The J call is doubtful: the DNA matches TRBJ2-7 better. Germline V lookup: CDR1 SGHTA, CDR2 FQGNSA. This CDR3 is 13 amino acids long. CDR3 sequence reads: CASSRGLVNEQYF. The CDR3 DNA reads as TGTGCCAGCAGTAGGGGATTAGTTAACGAGCAGTACTTC.

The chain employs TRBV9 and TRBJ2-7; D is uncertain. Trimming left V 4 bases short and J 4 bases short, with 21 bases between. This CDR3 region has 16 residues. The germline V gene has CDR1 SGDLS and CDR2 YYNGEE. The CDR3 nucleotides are TGTGCCAGCAGCCAGACCCCGGCAGCACCACAGTACGAGCAGTACTTC. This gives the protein CASSQTPAAPQYEQYF. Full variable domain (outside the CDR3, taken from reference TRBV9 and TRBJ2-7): DSGVTQTPKHLITATGQRVTLRCSPRSGDLSVYWYQQSLDQGLQFLIQYYNGEERAKGNILERFSAQQFPDLHSELNLSSLELGDSALYFCASSQTPAAPQYEQYFGPGTRLTVT.

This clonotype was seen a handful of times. This chain's CDR3 is CSARGRESYNEQFF. The CDR3 coding sequence is TGCAGTGCTAGGGGTCGGGAATCCTACAATGAGCAGTTCTTC. The V and J genes are TRBV20-1 and TRBJ2-1; weak D call: TRBD2 (5 bases). The germline V gene encodes CDR1 DFQATT and CDR2 SNEGSKA (reference sequence). The CDR3 runs 14 residues. V dropped 3 bases and J dropped 1 base, with 10 bases sitting between them.

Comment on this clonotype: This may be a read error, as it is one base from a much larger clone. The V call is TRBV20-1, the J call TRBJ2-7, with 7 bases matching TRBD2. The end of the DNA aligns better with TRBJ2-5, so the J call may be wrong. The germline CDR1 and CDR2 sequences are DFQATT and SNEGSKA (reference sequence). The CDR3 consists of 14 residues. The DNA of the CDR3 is TGCAGTGCCAGAGGCACTAGCGAACAAGGGACCCAGTACTTC. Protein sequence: CSARGTSEQGTQYF.

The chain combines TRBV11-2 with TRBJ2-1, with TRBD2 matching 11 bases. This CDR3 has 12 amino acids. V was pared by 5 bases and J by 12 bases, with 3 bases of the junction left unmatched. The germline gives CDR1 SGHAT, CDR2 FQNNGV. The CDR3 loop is CASSQGLAAQFF. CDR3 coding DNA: TGTGCCAGCAGCCAGGGACTAGCGGCGCAGTTCTTC.

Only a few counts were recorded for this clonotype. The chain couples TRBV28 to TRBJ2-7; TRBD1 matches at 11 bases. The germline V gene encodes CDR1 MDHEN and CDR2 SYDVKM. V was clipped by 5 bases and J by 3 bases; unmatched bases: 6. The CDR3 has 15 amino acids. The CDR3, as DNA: TGTGCCAGCAGTGTAGCCGGGACAGGGGGCTACGAGCAGTACTTC. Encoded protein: CASSVAGTGGYEQYF.

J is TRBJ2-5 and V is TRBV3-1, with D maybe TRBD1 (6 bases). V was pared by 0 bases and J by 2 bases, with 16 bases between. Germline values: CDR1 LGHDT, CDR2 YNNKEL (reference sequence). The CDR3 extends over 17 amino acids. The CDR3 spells CASSQDPTTGIQETQYF. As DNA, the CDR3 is TGTGCCAGCAGCCAAGACCCAACGACAGGCATACAAGAGACCCAGTACTTC.